This entry lists 8 T cell receptor beta chains sequenced from one sample in a study of CD8+ T cells in alopecia areata. Investigators isolated RNA and reverse transcribed it into cDNA to act as the sequencing template. Sequencing used immunoSEQ multiplex PCR; TCRdb keeps in-frame clones, though not all of them. The sample yields hundreds of thousands of clones, about three fifths seen once. This specimen consisted of CD4+ T cells sorted from blood, obtained at week 0. The receptor set was obtained from a human donor with alopecia areata.

The rearrangement uses TRBV5-1 and TRBJ2-5, with TRBD1 identical over 7 bases. This CDR3 is built from 14 residues. V shed 4 bases, J shed 2 bases, and the junction held 5 bases outside the gene matches. Per germline, CDR1 SGHRS and CDR2 YFSETQ. As DNA, the CDR3 is TGCGCCAGCAGCCTGGACAGGCCTCAAGAGACCCAGTACTTC. This gives the protein CASSLDRPQETQYF.

The chain joins TRBV30 to TRBJ2-1, with D possibly being TRBD2 (5 bases). V was shortened by 2 bases and J by 0 bases, with 20 bases between the two germline ends. This CDR3 is 18 amino acids long. Germline CDR1 reads GTSNPN; CDR2 reads SVGIG (reference sequence). Written as DNA, the CDR3 is TGTGCCTGGAGTAGTTTGGGAAAAGCGGTTAGCTCCTACAATGAGCAGTTCTTC. Translated: CAWSSLGKAVSSYNEQFF.

The chain couples TRBV5-1 to TRBJ1-2; D ambiguous. V gave up 0 bases and J gave up 2 bases, with 11 bases separating them. Germline-derived CDR1 and CDR2 are SGHRS and YFSETQ. CDR3 length: 15 residues. CDR3 residues: CASSLEGNPNYGYTF. CDR3 bases: TGCGCCAGCAGCTTGGAGGGAAATCCGAACTATGGCTACACCTTC.

The chain recombines TRBV30 with TRBJ1-2; the match to TRBD1 covers 7 bases. Trimming removed 2 bases from V and 4 bases from J; junction bases left unmatched: 7. The CDR3 length is 14 residues. Germline loops: CDR1 GTSNPN, CDR2 SVGIG (reference sequence). The CDR3 DNA follows: TGTGCCTGGAGTTCTAGGGGGCGGCTCTATGGCTACACCTTC. Translated: CAWSSRGRLYGYTF.

The chain links TRBV29-1 to TRBJ2-5, with D possibly called TRBD1 or TRBD2 (6 bases each). Trimming pared 5 bases from V and 2 bases from J, leaving 15 bases between. The CDR3 contains 14 residues. Germline CDR1 is SQVTM and CDR2 is ANQGSEA. CDR3 protein: CSVSGVREQETQYF. The CDR3 DNA reads as TGCAGCGTTTCAGGGGTACGGGAGCAAGAGACCCAGTACTTC.

The chain combines TRBV30 with TRBJ1-1; D possibly corresponds to TRBD1 (6 bases). Trimming left V 2 bases short and J 4 bases short, with 11 bases between. The length of the CDR3 is 13 residues. CDR1 is GTSNPN, CDR2 SVGIG, per germline (reference sequence). The CDR3 loop is CAWSRQGPTEAFF. CDR3 in DNA: TGTGCCTGGAGTAGGCAGGGGCCCACTGAAGCTTTCTTT.

The chain couples TRBV29-1 to TRBJ2-3; 8 bases are a match to TRBD1. J gave up 6 bases and V 7 bases, and 15 bases lay outside the gene matches. Germline V CDR1 and CDR2: SQVTM, ANQGSEA. CDR3 length equals 15 residues. CDR3 DNA sequence: TGCAGCGCCGCCCTCACAGGGGGTCTCGGGGATACGCAGTATTTT. Its translation: CSAALTGGLGDTQYF.

This chain uses TRBV2 with TRBJ2-7; 8 bases are a match to TRBD1. This CDR3 has 14 residues. The germline gives CDR1 SNHLY, CDR2 FYNNEI. J gave up 6 bases and V 3 bases, and 7 bases lay outside the gene matches. This chain's CDR3 is CASSDLVTGVEQYF. The CDR3 DNA is TGTGCCAGCAGTGACCTCGTGACAGGGGTCGAGCAGTACTTC.